This is a list of T cell receptor beta chains from one sample in a study of CD8 T cells in ankylosing spondylitis. TCRdb ran MiXCR on the 5' RACE reads and lists one entry per CDR3 protein. Here the sample spans 350,000 or so distinct CDR3 sequences, roughly 14% being singletons. The sequenced sample consisted of blood, either unsorted or a sorted T cell fraction (not recorded which). The origin of the receptors is a male donor with ankylosing spondylitis or in good health (not recorded which). The CDR3 runs from the conserved cysteine through the conserved F or W. The order of the fields is V gene, D gene, J gene, clone size, CDR3 DNA, CDR3 protein. A D gene is named only where the DNA matches it firmly. For some rows the clone size is stated as once, few or many, or as a class when expanded; others skip it.

>TRBV28|TRBD1|TRBJ2-3|few
TGTGCCAGCAGCCGACAGGGGGGTGCAGATACGCAGTATTTT
CASSRQGGADTQYF
>TRBV6-1|-|TRBJ1-2|-
TGTGCCAGCAGCACGGGGCTGAACTATGGCTACACCTTC
CASSTGLNYGYTF
>TRBV5-1|-|TRBJ2-2|few
TGCGCCAGCAGAACCAACAGGGGGGGCACCGGGGAGCTGTTTTTT
CASRTNRGGTGELFF
>TRBV19|TRBD1|TRBJ1-2|-
TGTGCCAGTAGTTCTCGACAGGGGACTAACTATGGCTACACCTTC
CASSSRQGTNYGYTF
>TRBV20-1|-|TRBJ2-3|-
TGCAGTCCCGCGGGCCGTCTTCGACCAGATACGCAGTATTTT
CSPAGRLRPDTQYF
>TRBV3-1|-|TRBJ1-4|few
TGTGCCAGCAGCCAACCGGACGGGGGGGAAAAACTGTTTTTT
CASSQPDGGEKLFF
>TRBV12-3/TRBV12-4|-|TRBJ1-2|many
TGTGCCAGCAGTTTAAAGGCCGGGAACTATGGCTACACCTTC
CASSLKAGNYGYTF
>TRBV7-9|TRBD2|TRBJ2-1|few
TGTGCCAGCCTAAGGGGGACTAGTAATGAGCAGTTCTTC
CASLRGTSNEQFF
>TRBV7-9|-|TRBJ1-2|-
TGTGCCAGCAGCTTATCTCCGGAAAACTATGGCTACACCTTC
CASSLSPENYGYTF
>TRBV5-6|-|TRBJ1-5|many
TGTGCCAGCAGTTTGGAGGGTTATAGCAATCAGCCCCAGCATTTT
CASSLEGYSNQPQHF